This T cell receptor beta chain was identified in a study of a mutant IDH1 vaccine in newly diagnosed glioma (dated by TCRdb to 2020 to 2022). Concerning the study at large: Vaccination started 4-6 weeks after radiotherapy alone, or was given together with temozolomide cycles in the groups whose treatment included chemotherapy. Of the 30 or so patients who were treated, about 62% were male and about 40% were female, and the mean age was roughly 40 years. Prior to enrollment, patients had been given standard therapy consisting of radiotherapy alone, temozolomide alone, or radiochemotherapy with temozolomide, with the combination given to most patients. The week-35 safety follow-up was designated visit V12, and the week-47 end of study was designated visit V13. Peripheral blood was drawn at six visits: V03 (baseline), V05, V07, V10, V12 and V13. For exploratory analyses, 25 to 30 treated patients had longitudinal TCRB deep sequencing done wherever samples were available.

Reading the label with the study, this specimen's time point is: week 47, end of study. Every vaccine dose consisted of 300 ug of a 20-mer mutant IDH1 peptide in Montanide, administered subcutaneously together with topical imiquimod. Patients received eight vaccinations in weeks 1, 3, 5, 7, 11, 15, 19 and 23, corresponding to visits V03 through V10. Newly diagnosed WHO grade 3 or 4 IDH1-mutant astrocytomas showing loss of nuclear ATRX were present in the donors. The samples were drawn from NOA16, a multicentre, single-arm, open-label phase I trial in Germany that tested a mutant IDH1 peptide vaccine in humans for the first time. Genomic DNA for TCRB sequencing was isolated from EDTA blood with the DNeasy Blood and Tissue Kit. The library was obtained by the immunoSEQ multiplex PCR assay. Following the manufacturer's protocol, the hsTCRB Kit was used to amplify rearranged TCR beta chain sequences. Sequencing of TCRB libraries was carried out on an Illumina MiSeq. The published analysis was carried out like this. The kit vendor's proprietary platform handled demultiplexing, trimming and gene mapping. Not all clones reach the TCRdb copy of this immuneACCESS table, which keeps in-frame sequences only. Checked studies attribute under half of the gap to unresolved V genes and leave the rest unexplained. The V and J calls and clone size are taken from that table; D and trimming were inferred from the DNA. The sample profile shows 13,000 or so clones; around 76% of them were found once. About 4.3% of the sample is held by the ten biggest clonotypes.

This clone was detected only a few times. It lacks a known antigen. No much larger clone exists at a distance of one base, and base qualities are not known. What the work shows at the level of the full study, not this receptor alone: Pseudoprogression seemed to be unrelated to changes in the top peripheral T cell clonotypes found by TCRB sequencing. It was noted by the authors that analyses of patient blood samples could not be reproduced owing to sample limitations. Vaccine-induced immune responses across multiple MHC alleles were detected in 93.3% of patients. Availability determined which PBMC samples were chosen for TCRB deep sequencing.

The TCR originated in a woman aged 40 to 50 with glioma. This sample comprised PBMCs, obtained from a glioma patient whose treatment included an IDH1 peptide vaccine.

The CDR3 here reads CASSLTGGEAFF. The nucleotide sequence reads as follows: TGTGCCAGCAGCCTTACAGGGGGCGAAGCTTTCTTT. The chain is assembled from TRBV7-9 and TRBJ1-1, and 9 bases in between align with TRBD1. The CDR3 runs 12 residues from the cysteine to the phenylalanine. This entry keeps only the CDR3 DNA: 36 bases, framed from base 1. According to the germline V gene (reference sequence), CDR1 reads SEHNR and CDR2 reads FQNEAQ. V loses 5 bases at its end and J loses 8 bases; junction bases beyond the gene matches: 3.